This T cell receptor (beta chain) was retrieved from a study of cytomegalovirus exposure and HLA in healthy donors. This clone was detected only once. Its target is unknown. Study-wide results and caveats: Earlier results showed most TCR beta V segments being productive about 87% or about 30% of the time. TCR beta sequences reportedly predicted the HLA-A and HLA-B alleles of most subjects accurately.

The PCR ran on 60 Vbeta and 13 Jbeta primers. Here immunoSEQ multiplex PCR was the method, and the copy in TCRdb shows in-frame clones only, minus some. This sample has some 130,000 clones, with approximately 86% found just once. Input material: PBMCs. The sequence derives from a boy younger than 18 in good health and CMV-seronegative.

CDR3 sequence reads: CASSLALKAGTSGRHSYEQYF. The DNA of the CDR3 is TGTGCCAGCAGCTTAGCGTTGAAGGCGGGTACTAGCGGGAGGCACTCCTACGAGCAGTACTTC. The chain uses TRBV7-2 and TRBJ2-7, with 12 nucleotides matching TRBD2. Trimming took 0 bases from V and 0 from J; bases not matched to a gene: 15. The germline CDR1 and CDR2 sequences are SGHTA and FQGNSA. The CDR3 extends over 21 amino acids.